The 22 T cell receptor beta chains in this list originate from one sample, sequenced in a study of cytomegalovirus exposure and HLA in healthy donors. The PCR had 60 Vbeta and 13 Jbeta primers. TCRdb's copy holds only in-frame clones and misses some; the assay was immunoSEQ multiplex PCR. The sample contains about 160,000 clones, approximately 85% of which appear only once. Sequencing used PBMCs. The receptors were sampled from a young man in good health and CMV-seropositive.

The chain links TRBV15 to TRBJ1-5; weak D call: TRBD1 (5 bases). CDR1 LNHNV and CDR2 YYDKDF come from the germline V gene (reference sequence). The CDR3 contains 16 residues. The germline V and J ends were trimmed by 4 bases and 1 base, with 14 bases remaining between them. The CDR3 DNA follows: TGTGCCACCAGCACTTACGCGGGACGGAGCAATCAGCCCCAGCATTTT. Protein product: CATSTYAGRSNQPQHF.

The rearrangement joins TRBV12-5 to TRBJ1-1; D is unclear. Germline V gives CDR1 LGHNT, CDR2 FRNRAP. This CDR3 region has 12 residues. The V gene lost 6 bases and the J gene lost 11 bases, with 16 bases spanning the gap. The CDR3 nucleotides read TGTGCTAGTGGAGCGGACGGGTTGCGTGCTTTCTTT. This codes for CASGADGLRAFF.

CDR3 coding DNA: TGTGCCAGCAGTGCCTCAGGGAACTATGGCTACACCTTC. It specifies CASSASGNYGYTF. The chain uses TRBV2 and TRBJ1-2, with D perhaps matching TRBD1 (5 bases). The germline CDR1 and CDR2 sequences are SNHLY and FYNNEI. V lost 4 bases and J lost 2, with 8 bases in between. CDR3 length: 13 residues.

The rearrangement joins TRBV5-6 to TRBJ1-5, with D perhaps matching TRBD1 (5 bases). The germline V gene encodes CDR1 SGHDT and CDR2 YYEEEE. The CDR3 runs to 14 residues. Between the trimmed V and J ends, which lost 2 bases and 3 bases, there was a span of 9 bases. The DNA for the CDR3 is TGTGCCAGCAGCTTTCAGGGTTACAATCAGCCCCAGCATTTT. This translates into CASSFQGYNQPQHF.

The chain combines TRBV27 with TRBJ2-7, with 8 bases matching TRBD2. The CDR3 is 13 residues long. Germline V CDR1 and CDR2: MNHEY, SMNVEV (reference sequence). V dropped 6 bases and J dropped 4; count of bases not matched to a gene: 5. The CDR3 here is CASSGGAGYEQYF. In DNA form, the CDR3 reads TGTGCCAGCAGCGGGGGGGCAGGGTACGAGCAGTACTTC.

J is TRBJ1-1 and V is TRBV5-5; 7 nucleotides line up with TRBD1. With V trimmed by 3 bases and J by 0 bases, 5 bases remained unmatched. The CDR3 has 15 amino acids. Looked up from germline, CDR1 is SGHKS and CDR2 is YYEKEE (reference sequence). The CDR3 spells CASSWGQSLNTEAFF. DNA of the CDR3: TGTGCCAGCAGCTGGGGACAGAGCTTGAACACTGAAGCTTTCTTT.

The chain is built from TRBV7-9 and TRBJ2-7; a weak D match, TRBD2 (7 bases). Looked up from germline, CDR1 is SEHNR and CDR2 is FQNEAQ (reference sequence). The CDR3 sequence is 16 residues long. The V end was cut by 4 bases, the J end by 2 bases, with 18 bases between. As DNA, the CDR3 is TGTGCCAGCAGCTCAGGGTGGCCCGGGGGGCCCTACGAGCAGTACTTC. Amino acid sequence: CASSSGWPGGPYEQYF.

CDR3 bases: TGTGCCATCAGTGAAAGGACTAGTGGGCTCTATGAGCAGTTCTTC. Protein product: CAISERTSGLYEQFF. The rearrangement links TRBV10-3 to TRBJ2-1, with TRBD2 identical over 7 bases. V trimming: 3 bases; J trimming: 8 bases; junction bases outside the gene matches: 10. This CDR3 is built from 15 residues. Per the germline V gene, CDR1 is ENHRY and CDR2 is SYGVKD.

The rearrangement links TRBV6-1 to TRBJ2-7, with 7 bases that match TRBD1. Germline V lookup: CDR1 MNHNS, CDR2 SASEGT. CDR3 size: 19 residues. Unmatched junction bases numbered 17, after V lost 2 bases and J lost 1 base. The CDR3 spells CASSESILRDSLYSYEQYF. The CDR3 DNA sequence: TGTGCCAGCAGTGAATCCATATTACGGGACAGTCTTTATTCCTACGAGCAGTACTTC.

The rearrangement uses TRBV7-2 and TRBJ1-4; 7 nucleotides match TRBD1. From germline, CDR1 is SGHTA and CDR2 FQGNSA. With 2 bases clipped from V and 7 bases from J, the junction kept 7 bases outside the gene matches. The CDR3 runs to 15 residues. Here the CDR3 DNA reads TGTGCCAGCAGCTTAAAGGGGGCTGGGTCTGAAAAACTGTTTTTT. Residues: CASSLKGAGSEKLFF.

This rearrangement joins TRBV7-2 to TRBJ1-4; D unclear. Per the germline V gene, CDR1 is SGHTA and CDR2 is FQGNSA. With 0 bases removed from V and 3 bases from J, the gap between germline ends came to 8 bases. This CDR3 region has 15 residues. As DNA, the CDR3 is TGTGCCAGCAGCTTAGCCCAAACGGCTAATGAAAAACTGTTTTTT. Encoded protein: CASSLAQTANEKLFF.

This chain uses TRBV13 with TRBJ2-3, with D perhaps TRBD2 (6 bases). Germline assignment: CDR1 PRHDT and CDR2 FYEKMQ (reference sequence). V was trimmed by 2 bases and J by 5 bases, leaving 17 bases between them. The CDR3 loop spans 16 amino acids. CDR3 sequence reads: CASSLRGTHGQDTQYF. CDR3 sequence (DNA): TGTGCCAGCAGCTTACGCGGGACCCATGGCCAAGATACGCAGTATTTT.

Remarks on this clone: This sample includes further DNA sequences coding for the same CDR3. The chain employs TRBV7-9 and TRBJ2-7; no reliable D call. This CDR3 spans 15 amino acids. The germline gives CDR1 SEHNR, CDR2 FQNEAQ (reference sequence). Trimming took off 0 bases at V and 3 bases at J, with 12 bases between the two ends. In DNA form, the CDR3 reads TGTGCCAGCAGCTTAGCCCCTGCCGGCGGCTACGAGCAGTACTTC. It codes for CASSLAPAGGYEQYF.

This clone came up a few times. The J gene is TRBJ2-2, the V gene TRBV6-5; 9 bases agree with TRBD2. The CDR3 has 15 amino acids. V shed 6 bases, J shed 1 base, and the junction held 3 bases outside the gene matches. Germline CDR1 is MNHEY and CDR2 is SVGAGI. Here the CDR3 DNA reads TGTGCCAGCAGACGAGCGGGGGGGAACACCGGGGAGCTGTTTTTT. It is translated as CASRRAGGNTGELFF.

This chain connects TRBV11-2 to TRBJ2-7; the D gene is possibly TRBD1 (6 bases). This CDR3 region has 15 residues. V was shortened by 0 bases and J by 5 bases, with 14 bases between the two germline ends. Germline CDR1 reads SGHAT; CDR2 reads FQNNGV. In nucleotides, the CDR3 is TGTGCCAGCAGCTTAGATACAGGGCTCTTCCACGAGCAGTACTTC. It specifies CASSLDTGLFHEQYF.

This chain connects TRBV14 to TRBJ1-6, with 9 bases matching TRBD1. This CDR3 region has 13 residues. Germline V gives CDR1 SGHDN, CDR2 FVKESK. Germline trimming cut 10 bases from V and 7 bases from J; bases unmatched to any gene: 5. The CDR3 coding sequence is TGTGCCACCTCCGGGACAGGGAATTCACCCCTCCACTTT. It codes for CATSGTGNSPLHF.

The chain joins TRBV30 to TRBJ1-1, with D possibly matching TRBD1 (5 bases). This CDR3 comprises 13 residues. Between the trimmed V and J ends, which lost 2 bases and 8 bases, there was a span of 15 bases. Per the germline V gene, CDR1 is GTSNPN and CDR2 is SVGIG (reference sequence). The CDR3 bases are TGTGCCTGGAGTATAAGGGCAGGGTTCGAAGCTTTCTTT. Translated: CAWSIRAGFEAFF.

The chain has TRBV4-1 and TRBJ2-7; 9 nucleotides agree with TRBD2. The trim removed 3 bases at V and 5 bases at J, leaving 11 bases unmatched. CDR1 is MGHRA, CDR2 YSYEKL, per germline. The CDR3 length is 16 residues. The CDR3 protein is CASSHTPGLASDEQYF. CDR3 DNA sequence: TGCGCCAGCAGCCACACTCCGGGACTAGCTTCAGACGAGCAGTACTTC.

This rearrangement joins TRBV5-1 to TRBJ1-1, with 10 bases aligning to TRBD1. In germline, CDR1 is SGHRS, CDR2 YFSETQ. The CDR3 is made up of 14 amino acids. The junction had 0 bases not matched to a gene; V was cut back by 0 bases and J by 4 bases. CDR3 protein: CASSLGQGATEAFF. The CDR3 DNA sequence: TGCGCCAGCAGCTTGGGACAGGGGGCCACTGAAGCTTTCTTT. The variable domain in full, completed from reference TRBV5-1 and TRBJ1-1, reads KAGVTQTPRYLIKTRGQQVTLSCSPISGHRSVSWYQQTPGQGLQFLFEYFSETQRNKGNFPGRFSGRQFSNSRSEMNVSTLELGDSALYLCASSLGQGATEAFFGQGTRLTVV.

V and J are TRBV30 and TRBJ2-7; TRBD1 matches at 7 bases. The CDR3 extends over 13 amino acids. With 5 bases clipped from V and 2 bases from J, the junction kept 6 bases outside the gene matches. Germline CDR1 reads GTSNPN; CDR2 reads SVGIG (reference sequence). The CDR3 nucleotides read TGTGCCTGGGGCCGGGACAGAGCCTACGAGCAGTACTTC. Translating it yields CAWGRDRAYEQYF. Based on the CDR3 plus reference TRBV30 and TRBJ2-7, the full variable domain is SQTIHQWPATLVQPVGSPLSLECTVEGTSNPNLYWYRQAAGRGLQLLFYSVGIGQISSEVPQNLSASRPQDRQFILSSKKLLLSDSGFYLCAWGRDRAYEQYFGPGTRLTVT.

V and J are TRBV19 and TRBJ2-3, with D possibly being TRBD1 (6 bases). Germline CDR1 reads LNHDA; CDR2 reads SQIVND (reference sequence). There are 13 residues in the CDR3. V gave up 8 bases and J gave up 0 bases, with 9 bases separating them. The CDR3 DNA sequence: TGTGCCAGTGGACAGCTCAGCACAGATACGCAGTATTTT. Its translation is CASGQLSTDTQYF.

V usage is TRBV7-2 and J usage is TRBJ2-2; 7 bases are a match to TRBD2. The CDR3 has 14 residues. J lost 6 bases, V lost 1 base, and 2 bases had no gene match. Germline values: CDR1 SGHTA, CDR2 FQGNSA. This CDR3 is CASSLVAGAGELFF. The CDR3 DNA sequence: TGTGCCAGCAGCTTAGTCGCGGGGGCCGGGGAGCTGTTTTTT.